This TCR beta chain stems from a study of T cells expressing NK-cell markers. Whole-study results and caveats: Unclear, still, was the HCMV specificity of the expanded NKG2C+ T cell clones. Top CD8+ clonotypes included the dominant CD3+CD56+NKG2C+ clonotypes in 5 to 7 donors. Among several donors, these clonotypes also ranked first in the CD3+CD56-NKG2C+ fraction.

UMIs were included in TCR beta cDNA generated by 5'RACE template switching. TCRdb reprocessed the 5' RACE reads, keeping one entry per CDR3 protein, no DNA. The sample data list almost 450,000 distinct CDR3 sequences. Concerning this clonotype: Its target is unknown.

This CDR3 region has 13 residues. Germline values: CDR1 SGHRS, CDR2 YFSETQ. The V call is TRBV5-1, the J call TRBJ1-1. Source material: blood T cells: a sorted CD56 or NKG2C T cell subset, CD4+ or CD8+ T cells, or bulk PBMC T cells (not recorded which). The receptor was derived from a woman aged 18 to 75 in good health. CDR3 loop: CATQALPNTEAFF.